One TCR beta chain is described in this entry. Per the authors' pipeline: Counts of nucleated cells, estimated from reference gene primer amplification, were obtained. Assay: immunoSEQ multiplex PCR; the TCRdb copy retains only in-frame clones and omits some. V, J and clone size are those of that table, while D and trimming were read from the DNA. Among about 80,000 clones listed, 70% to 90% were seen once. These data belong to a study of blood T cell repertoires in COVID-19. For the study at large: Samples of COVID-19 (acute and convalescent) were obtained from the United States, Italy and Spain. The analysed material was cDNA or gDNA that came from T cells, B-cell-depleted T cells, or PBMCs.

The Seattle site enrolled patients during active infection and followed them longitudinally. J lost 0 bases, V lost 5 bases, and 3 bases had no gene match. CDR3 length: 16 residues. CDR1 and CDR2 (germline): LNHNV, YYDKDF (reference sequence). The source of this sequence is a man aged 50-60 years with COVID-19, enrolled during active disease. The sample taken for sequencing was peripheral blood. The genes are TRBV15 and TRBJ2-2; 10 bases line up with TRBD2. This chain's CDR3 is CATSRAGGSNTGELFF. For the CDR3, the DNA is TGTGCCACCAGCCGAGCGGGAGGGTCGAACACCGGGGAGCTGTTTTTT.